Shown below are 29 T cell receptor beta chains from a single sample sequenced in a study of blood T cell repertoires in COVID-19 (dated by TCRdb to 2020 to 2021). Receptors were amplified or captured by the immunoSEQ multiplex PCR assay. TCRdb carries this immuneACCESS record with in-frame sequences only. Its versions omit some clonotypes, under half of them owing to an unresolved V gene in the studies checked, with the rest unexplained. Present in this sample are around 260,000 clones, roughly nine tenths of which were seen just once. 2.2% of the sample is held by the ten biggest clonotypes. The sequencing input was peripheral blood. The receptors originated from a woman in her twenties or thirties with COVID-19, enrolled during active disease.

The chain links TRBV28 to TRBJ2-2, with a possible D match to TRBD1 (6 bases). The CDR3 extends over 17 amino acids. Trimming pared 5 bases from V and 3 bases from J, leaving 19 bases between. Germline V gene data show CDR1 as MDHEN and CDR2 as SYDVKM. CDR3 residues: CASSPSPGQRDTGELFF. DNA for the CDR3: TGTGCCAGCAGTCCATCACCGGGACAAAGGGACACCGGGGAGCTGTTTTTT.

Comments on this clone: An end of the junction differs from the germline gene, which may be a read error. The chain combines TRBV6-5 with TRBJ2-7, with D possibly matching TRBD1 (5 bases). This CDR3 is built from 13 residues. Germline CDR1 reads MNHEY; CDR2 reads SVGAGI. The CDR3 DNA is TGTGCTAGCAGCTCGACAGTGACCTACGAGCAGTACTTC. Protein product: CASSSTVTYEQYF.

The table lists this clone with a count of one. The gene calls are TRBV4-1 and TRBJ1-2, with 7 bases identical to TRBD1. The trim removed 4 bases at V and 6 bases at J, leaving 17 bases unmatched. Germline CDR1 MGHRA, CDR2 YSYEKL. There are 17 residues in the CDR3. In DNA, the CDR3 is TGCGCCAGCAGCCTCAGCCCCCCACCGACAGGGTCCAATGGCTACACCTTC. Encoded protein: CASSLSPPPTGSNGYTF.

The rearrangement uses TRBV19 and TRBJ1-4; D gene uncertain. Germline assignment: CDR1 LNHDA and CDR2 SQIVND (reference sequence). The germline V and J ends were trimmed by 6 bases and 0 bases, with 8 bases remaining between them. The CDR3 has 14 residues. The DNA of the CDR3 is TGTGCCAGTAGGACTGAATCAACTAATGAAAAACTGTTTTTT. Translating gives CASRTESTNEKLFF.

The gene calls are TRBV7-9 and TRBJ2-1, with 8 bases aligning to TRBD2. This CDR3 spans 16 amino acids. Looked up from germline, CDR1 is SEHNR and CDR2 is FQNEAQ (reference sequence). The V gene end was trimmed by 2 bases and the J gene end by 4 bases; junction bases not matched to a gene: 7. As DNA, the CDR3 is TGTGCCAGCAGCTTATCAGCGGGAGTCCTTTACAATGAGCAGTTCTTC. Translated, it gives CASSLSAGVLYNEQFF.

The chain has TRBV23-1 and TRBJ2-3; 7 bases are shared with TRBD1. TRBV23-1 is flagged as an ORF with uncertain function. The CDR3 is 15 amino acids. V lost 9 bases and J lost 1; bases outside the gene matches: 10. Here the CDR3 DNA reads TGCGCCAGGCCCAGTGAGGGGGCTGGCACAGATACGCAGTATTTT. It yields the protein CARPSEGAGTDTQYF.

This clone was picked up one time. V usage is TRBV30 and J usage is TRBJ2-7; possible D gene TRBD1, 6 bases. CDR1 is GTSNPN, CDR2 SVGIG, per germline (reference sequence). This CDR3 region has 13 residues. Trimming pared 5 bases from V and 4 bases from J, leaving 15 bases between. CDR3 residues: CAWVGDKGYEQYF. The CDR3 DNA follows: TGTGCCTGGGTAGGGGACAAGGGTTACGAGCAGTACTTC.

This clone has just one count. The chain recombines TRBV28 with TRBJ2-1, with TRBD2 matching 7 bases. The trim removed 6 bases at V and 7 bases at J, leaving 18 bases unmatched. The germline CDR1 and CDR2 sequences are MDHEN and SYDVKM. This CDR3 region has 17 residues. The CDR3, as DNA: TGTGCCAGCAGCCCTCCGGCGGGAGCTGGGGTTGCGAATGAGCAGTTCTTC. Translation: CASSPPAGAGVANEQFF.

This sequence joins TRBV5-4 and TRBJ2-7, with D possibly being TRBD2 (5 bases). V lost 4 bases to trimming and J lost 5 bases, with 19 bases between them. CDR3 length: 15 residues. Germline loops: CDR1 SGHNT, CDR2 YYREEE (reference sequence). The CDR3 here is CASSPLGPGTDEQYF. The CDR3 DNA sequence: TGTGCCAGCAGCCCCCTTGGGCCGGGAACAGACGAGCAGTACTTC.

The CDR3 reads CASSNGGPIYNEQFF. DNA for the CDR3: TGTGCCAGCAGCAACGGAGGTCCCATTTACAATGAGCAGTTCTTC. This rearrangement joins TRBV6-5 to TRBJ2-1; perhaps TRBD2 as D (5 bases). From germline, CDR1 is MNHEY and CDR2 SVGAGI. The V and J ends lost 6 bases and 4 bases respectively, with 16 bases between them. The CDR3 contains 15 residues.

V gene TRBV6-4 combines with J gene TRBJ2-6; 14 positions agree with TRBD2. CDR3 length equals 16 residues. V lost 6 bases to trimming and J lost 3 bases; unmatched junction nucleotides: 1. The V gene's germline CDR1 is MRHNA and CDR2 SNTAGT. CDR3 bases: TGTGCCAGCAGCGGGACTAGCGGGAGTGGGGCCAACGTCCTGACTTTC. It encodes CASSGTSGSGANVLTF.

This sequence joins TRBV19 and TRBJ1-5, with D perhaps TRBD1 (5 bases). The CDR3 length is 14 residues. Trimming stripped 3 bases from V and 1 base from J, with 7 bases between. Germline assignment: CDR1 LNHDA and CDR2 SQIVND (reference sequence). The CDR3 reads CASSIWGSNQPQHF. The CDR3 DNA reads TGTGCCAGTAGTATCTGGGGCAGCAATCAGCCCCAGCATTTT.

This rearrangement joins TRBV28 to TRBJ1-4, with TRBD1 identical over 11 bases. This CDR3 is built from 17 residues. CDR1 MDHEN and CDR2 SYDVKM come from the germline V gene. V lost 6 bases and J lost 3; bases outside the gene matches: 9. CDR3 loop: CASSFGTGGWSNEKLFF. CDR3 sequence (DNA): TGTGCCAGCAGCTTCGGGACAGGGGGTTGGTCTAATGAAAAACTGTTTTTT.

The V call is TRBV6-5, the J call TRBJ2-7; 12 bases match TRBD1. From germline, CDR1 is MNHEY and CDR2 SVGAGI. The CDR3 spans 15 residues. Unmatched junction bases numbered 3, after V lost 6 bases and J lost 0 bases. The CDR3, as DNA: TGTGCCAGCAGAGGGACAGGGGGCCTCTCCTACGAGCAGTACTTC. Protein: CASRGTGGLSYEQYF.

V usage is TRBV11-2 and J usage is TRBJ2-1; 8 bases match TRBD2. Germline trimming cut 8 bases from V and 8 bases from J; bases unmatched to any gene: 11. Germline V CDR1 and CDR2: SGHAT, FQNNGV. This CDR3 is built from 14 residues. In DNA, the CDR3 is TGTGCCAGCCACCGGGAGGGGAGTAGCGATGAGCAGTTCTTC. As protein: CASHREGSSDEQFF.

The chain joins TRBV10-1 to TRBJ2-7, with TRBD1 as a possible D gene (6 bases). CDR1 is WNHNN, CDR2 SYGVQD, per germline (reference sequence). This CDR3 has 13 amino acids. Between the trimmed V and J ends, which lost 4 bases and 2 bases, there was a span of 9 bases. The CDR3 bases are TGCGCCAGCAGTGGCCGGGACACCTACGAGCAGTACTTC. It encodes CASSGRDTYEQYF.

The J gene is TRBJ1-2, the V gene TRBV28, with D perhaps TRBD1 (5 bases). The V gene lost 3 bases and the J gene lost 13 bases, with 18 bases spanning the gap. The germline CDR1 and CDR2 sequences are MDHEN and SYDVKM. The CDR3 is made up of 13 amino acids. CDR3 sequence (DNA): TGTGCCAGCAGTTTCCGTCGACAGAGGTTTCCCACCTTC. Residues: CASSFRRQRFPTF.

V usage is TRBV29-1 and J usage is TRBJ1-1, with TRBD1 matching 11 bases. Germline-derived CDR1 and CDR2 are SQVTM and ANQGSEA. The CDR3 has 15 amino acids. After removal of 3 bases from V and 5 bases from J, the junction contained 8 bases not matched to a gene. The CDR3, as DNA: TGCAGCGTTGAGATCGGGACAGGGGGACGGACTGAAGCTTTCTTT. Encoded protein: CSVEIGTGGRTEAFF.

The chain joins TRBV7-9 to TRBJ2-7, with 9 bases matching TRBD1. This CDR3 spans 14 amino acids. The J segment lost 1 base and the V segment lost 6 bases, leaving 4 bases of the junction unmatched. Germline values: CDR1 SEHNR, CDR2 FQNEAQ (reference sequence). DNA of the CDR3: TGTGCCAGCAGATCGGGACAGGGATCCTACGAGCAGTACTTC. Its translation is CASRSGQGSYEQYF.

The chain joins TRBV28 to TRBJ2-3; D gene unclear. Trimming pared 3 bases from V and 9 bases from J, leaving 13 bases between. CDR1 is MDHEN and CDR2 is SYDVKM in the germline V gene. This CDR3 contains 13 residues. The CDR3 reads CASSLASRATQYF. In DNA form, the CDR3 reads TGTGCCAGCAGTTTGGCATCTAGAGCAACGCAGTATTTT.

The V and J genes are TRBV5-1 and TRBJ2-5; D is perhaps TRBD1 (5 bases). Looked up from germline, CDR1 is SGHRS and CDR2 is YFSETQ. This CDR3 is 14 amino acids long. The ends were cut back, 2 bases at V and 4 bases at J, with 12 bases in the middle. The CDR3 DNA sequence: TGCGCCAGCAGCTTCCCAGGGCAGGGAGAGACCCAGTACTTC. It translates to CASSFPGQGETQYF.

The chain links TRBV3-1 (or the pseudogene TRBV3-2) to TRBJ1-3; maybe TRBD1 (5 bases). V was shortened by 0 bases and J by 8 bases, with 20 bases between the two germline ends. Germline V gene sequence: CDR1 LGHDT, CDR2 YNNKEL (reference sequence). The CDR3 covers 17 residues. CDR3 sequence reads: CASSQDLDRFRVDTIYF. CDR3 coding DNA: TGTGCCAGCAGCCAAGATCTAGACAGATTCCGAGTTGACACCATATATTTT.

The chain combines TRBV15 with TRBJ2-7; 8 bases agree with TRBD1. Trimming at V came to 5 bases and at J to 0 bases, leaving 15 bases not matched to a gene. This CDR3 has 18 residues. The germline CDR1 and CDR2 sequences are LNHNV and YYDKDF (reference sequence). This CDR3 reads CATSRIPGQETPSYEQYF. DNA of the CDR3: TGTGCCACCAGCCGAATTCCGGGACAGGAGACCCCCTCCTACGAGCAGTACTTC.

This clone occurred a few times. The chain has TRBV5-1 and TRBJ1-1; D ambiguous. The CDR3 is made up of 14 amino acids. The germline CDR1 and CDR2 sequences are SGHRS and YFSETQ. With 0 bases removed from V and 1 base from J, the gap between germline ends came to 7 bases. The CDR3 DNA is TGCGCCAGCAGCTTGGCCCAGTCGAACACTGAAGCTTTCTTT. It specifies CASSLAQSNTEAFF.

This clone was detected only a few times. The chain employs TRBV27 and TRBJ1-6; no firm D call. CDR1 is MNHEY and CDR2 is SMNVEV in the germline V gene (reference sequence). The CDR3 runs 13 residues. The V end lost 4 bases, the J end lost 9 bases, and 10 bases lay between the germline ends. The CDR3 region is CASSSLDISPLHF. The CDR3 DNA follows: TGTGCCAGCAGTTCTTTAGACATTTCACCCCTCCACTTT.

The V call is TRBV3-1 (or the pseudogene TRBV3-2), the J call TRBJ2-7, with D maybe TRBD2 (5 bases). CDR1 is LGHDT and CDR2 is YNNKEL in the germline V gene (reference sequence). CDR3 length: 11 residues. Trimming pared 1 base from V and 9 bases from J, leaving 7 bases between. The CDR3 sequence: CASSQGEGQYF. The CDR3 bases are TGTGCCAGCAGCCAAGGAGAGGGGCAGTACTTC.

This rearrangement joins TRBV11-2 to TRBJ2-7; TRBD1 matches at 8 bases. Per germline, CDR1 SGHAT and CDR2 FQNNGV. The CDR3 loop spans 14 amino acids. Trimming at V came to 2 bases and at J to 7 bases, leaving 7 bases not matched to a gene. The CDR3 loop is CASSLRTGSGEQYF. CDR3 sequence (DNA): TGTGCCAGCAGCTTAAGGACAGGGAGCGGAGAGCAGTACTTC.

The chain recombines TRBV19 with TRBJ1-3, with 7 bases that match TRBD1. CDR1 and CDR2 (germline): LNHDA, SQIVND (reference sequence). V lost 4 bases, J lost 0 bases, and 3 bases stayed unmatched. The CDR3 totals 15 residues. CDR3 bases: TGTGCCAGTAGTACGGGACAGTACTCTGGAAACACCATATATTTT. Amino acid sequence: CASSTGQYSGNTIYF.

The chain uses TRBV5-1 and TRBJ1-5; 7 bases align to TRBD1. Unmatched junction bases numbered 7, after V lost 4 bases and J lost 3 bases. Germline CDR1 and CDR2: SGHRS and YFSETQ. The CDR3 is 15 residues long. The CDR3: CASSPWTGDNQPQHF. The CDR3 nucleotides read TGCGCCAGCAGCCCATGGACAGGCGACAATCAGCCCCAGCATTTT.